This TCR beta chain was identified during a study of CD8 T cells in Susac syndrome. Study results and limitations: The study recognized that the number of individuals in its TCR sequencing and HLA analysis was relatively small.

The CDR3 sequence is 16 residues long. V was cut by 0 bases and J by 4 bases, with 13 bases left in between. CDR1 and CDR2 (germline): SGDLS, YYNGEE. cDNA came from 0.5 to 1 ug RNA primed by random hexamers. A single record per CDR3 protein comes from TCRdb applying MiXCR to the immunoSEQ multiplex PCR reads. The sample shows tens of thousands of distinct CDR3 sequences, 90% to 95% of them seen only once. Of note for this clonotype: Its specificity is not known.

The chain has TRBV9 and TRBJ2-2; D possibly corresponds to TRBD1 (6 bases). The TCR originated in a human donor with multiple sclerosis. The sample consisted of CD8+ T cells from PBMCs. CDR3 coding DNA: TGTGCCAGCAGCGTAGAGATTAGGGGGATCACCGGGGAGCTGTTTTTT. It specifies CASSVEIRGITGELFF.